This T cell receptor (beta chain) was recorded in a study of T cell responses to AZD1222 COVID-19 vaccine. Study background: Second-dose groups at about 4 or about 12 weeks were pooled.

This table comes from immunoSEQ multiplex PCR, and its TCRdb copy is limited to in-frame clones, with some not included. The repertoire holds about 50,000 clones, with 80% to 90% as singletons. Concerning this clone itself: Its specificity is unknown.

Study findings and constraints: Donors, mostly white British, included more females; clonal diversity was possibly underestimated.

The V gene end was trimmed by 6 bases and the J gene end by 8 bases; junction bases not matched to a gene: 4. The CDR3 has 12 amino acids. Germline loops: CDR1 SEHNR, CDR2 FQNEAQ (reference sequence). The V call is TRBV7-9, the J call TRBJ1-1; 9 bases are a match to TRBD1. The TCR comes from an adult in good health. The material was peripheral blood, obtained on day 0 of AZD1222 vaccination. CDR3 bases: TGTGCCAGCAGAGGGGACAGGGTGGAAGCTTTCTTT. It encodes CASRGDRVEAFF.